This TCR beta chain was recorded in a study of glioma-infiltrating T cells. Using RNA template, CDR3s of TCR alpha and beta were amplified with iRepertoire arm-PCR. TCRdb independently ran MiXCR on the multiplex PCR reads; one entry per CDR3 protein. This table holds tens of thousands of distinct CDR3 sequences, 35% to 50% found once. This CDR3 has 15 residues. The germline gives CDR1 LNHDA, CDR2 SQIVND (reference sequence). The junction had 6 bases not matched to a gene; V was cut back by 1 base and J by 5 bases. This clonotype has a count of ten or more. The sequenced material came from glioma tissue, nonneoplastic brain tissue, or PBMCs (not recorded which). This sequence joins TRBV19 and TRBJ1-1; TRBD1 matches at 8 bases. This TCR derives from a human donor with low-grade glioma or glioblastoma, undergoing nonglioma brain surgery, or in good health (not recorded which). Written as DNA, the CDR3 is TGTGCCAGTAGTATAGGGAACAGGGGGAGGACTGAAGCTTTCTTT. This gives the protein CASSIGNRGRTEAFF.